Listed below are T cell receptor beta chains from one sample, sequenced in a study of preoperative IRX-2 immunotherapy in early breast cancer. Generated by immunoSEQ multiplex PCR, the TCRdb table keeps only in-frame clones and is missing some. The sample lists approximately 44,000 clones, approximately 94% occurring once. The specimen was tumor tissue, collected after IRX-2 immunotherapy. The receptors were gathered from a human donor with breast cancer. Both conserved end residues are part of each CDR3. A D gene is named only where the DNA matches it firmly. Not all rows give a size; the values are once, few, many and, for expanded clones, a class.

j_gene,abundance,d_gene,v_gene,CDR3aa,CDR3nt
TRBJ2-1,-,TRBD2,TRBV27,CASSDLTSGRYNEQFF,TGTGCCAGCAGCGACCTTACTAGCGGGAGATACAATGAGCAGTTCTTC
TRBJ1-4,-,-,TRBV7-6,CASSPGTANEKLFF,TGTGCCAGCAGCCCCGGGACGGCTAATGAAAAACTGTTTTTT
TRBJ2-1,-,-,TRBV6-1,CASSEPGARNEQFF,TGTGCCAGCAGTGAACCGGGGGCGAGAAATGAGCAGTTCTTC
TRBJ2-1,once,-,TRBV28,CASSGMRDFQTYNEQFF,TGTGCCAGCAGCGGGATGCGGGACTTCCAAACCTACAATGAGCAGTTCTTC
TRBJ2-5,-,-,TRBV19,CASAPRTIQETQYF,TGTGCCAGCGCCCCCAGGACTATCCAAGAGACCCAGTACTTC
TRBJ2-7,-,-,TRBV28,CASSLGGPPLYEQYF,TGTGCCAGCAGTTTAGGGGGACCCCCTCTCTACGAGCAGTACTTC
TRBJ2-1,-,-,TRBV28,CASSLPLYNEQFF,TGTGCCAGCAGTTTACCCCTTTACAATGAGCAGTTCTTC
TRBJ2-7,-,TRBD2,TRBV10-2,CASNEPGGVYEQYF,TGCGCCAGCAACGAACCGGGAGGCGTCTACGAGCAGTACTTC
TRBJ1-6,-,-,TRBV9,CASSVASDGNSPLHF,TGTGCCAGCAGCGTAGCTAGTGACGGGAATTCACCCCTCCACTTT
TRBJ2-7,-,-,TRBV2,CASSPEWGPSYEQYF,TGTGCCAGCAGTCCTGAATGGGGGCCCTCCTACGAGCAGTACTTC
TRBJ2-2,-,-,TRBV7-9,CASSETMGTGELFF,TGTGCCAGCAGCGAAACTATGGGCACCGGGGAGCTGTTTTTT
TRBJ1-2,-,TRBD1,TRBV27,CATGTGAVGYTF,TGTGCCACCGGGACAGGGGCCGTCGGCTACACCTTC
TRBJ1-1,-,-,TRBV2,CAGGGNLRTEAFF,TGTGCCGGTGGGGGGAACTTAAGGACTGAAGCTTTCTTT
TRBJ1-2,-,-,TRBV9,CASSVGLGFYGYTF,TGTGCCAGCAGCGTAGGTCTGGGGTTCTATGGCTACACCTTC
TRBJ2-5,-,TRBD2,TRBV4-3,CASSQEFIGTSAEETQYF,TGCGCCAGCAGCCAAGAATTTATAGGTACTAGCGCTGAAGAGACCCAGTACTTC
TRBJ2-1,-,TRBD2,TRBV5-1,CASSLELAGNEQFF,TGCGCCAGCAGCTTGGAACTAGCGGGGAATGAGCAGTTCTTC
TRBJ1-2,-,-,TRBV28,CASSSLAAIHYGYTF,TGTGCCAGCAGTTCGTTAGCGGCGATACACTATGGCTACACCTTC
TRBJ2-5,-,-,TRBV4-2,CASSLLDEEETQYF,TGTGCCAGCAGCCTTTTGGATGAGGAAGAGACCCAGTACTTC
TRBJ1-2,-,-,TRBV29-1,CSAGRKGFYGYTF,TGCAGCGCGGGGAGAAAGGGTTTTTATGGCTACACCTTC
TRBJ2-5,-,-,TRBV7-8,CASRPKGGEGRGYQETQYF,TGTGCCAGCAGACCAAAGGGAGGGGAGGGCAGGGGCTACCAAGAGACCCAGTACTTC
TRBJ1-2,-,-,TRBV19,CASSTAIGEKNYGYTF,TGTGCCAGTAGTACCGCAATCGGGGAGAAAAACTATGGCTACACCTTC
TRBJ2-5,-,TRBD2,TRBV5-4,CASSYISGGETQYF,TGTGCCAGCAGCTACATCTCGGGGGGAGAGACCCAGTACTTC
TRBJ1-4,-,TRBD1,TRBV5-5,CASSLPTGVDEKLFF,TGTGCCAGCAGCTTGCCCACAGGGGTGGATGAAAAACTGTTTTTT
TRBJ2-5,-,TRBD1,TRBV28,CASSKGQGFETQYF,TGTGCCAGCAGCAAGGGACAGGGTTTTGAGACCCAGTACTTC
TRBJ2-5,-,-,TRBV2,CASSEAQQTQYF,TGTGCCAGCAGTGAAGCGCAACAGACCCAGTACTTC
TRBJ2-7,-,-,TRBV29-1,CSCSEGSYEQYF,TGCAGCTGCTCCGAAGGGTCCTACGAGCAGTACTTC
TRBJ2-5,-,-,TRBV18,CASSPSTPSQETQYF,TGTGCCAGCTCACCAAGCACGCCTAGCCAAGAGACCCAGTACTTC
TRBJ2-5,-,TRBD2,TRBV7-3,CASSLTRTSGETQYF,TGTGCCAGCAGCTTAACCCGGACTAGCGGGGAGACCCAGTACTTC
TRBJ1-6,once,-,TRBV6-5,CASSRGGGYRSPLHF,TGTGCCAGCAGCCGGGGGGGAGGGTATCGGTCACCCCTCCACTTT
TRBJ2-1,-,-,TRBV9,CASSVDQPNYNEQFF,TGTGCCAGCAGCGTAGATCAGCCAAACTACAATGAGCAGTTCTTC
TRBJ1-2,-,TRBD1,TRBV11-2,CASSWAGQSYGYTF,TGTGCCAGCAGCTGGGCGGGACAGAGCTATGGCTACACCTTC
TRBJ2-5,-,-,TRBV7-6,CASSSGPPGQETQYF,TGTGCCAGCAGCTCCGGACCCCCGGGACAAGAGACCCAGTACTTC
TRBJ2-7,-,TRBD2,TRBV11-1,CASSLSSSGGGTTYEQYF,TGTGCCAGCAGCTTATCATCGAGTGGGGGGGGTACTACCTACGAGCAGTACTTC
TRBJ1-5,-,TRBD1,TRBV6-4,CASSRTGRTHAVLAGQPQHF,TGTGCCAGCAGTCGGACAGGGAGAACTCATGCGGTTTTAGCGGGTCAGCCCCAGCATTTT
TRBJ1-2,-,-,TRBV29-1,CSVGVGAGGYTF,TGCAGCGTTGGCGTGGGGGCGGGGGGCTACACCTTC
TRBJ2-5,-,-,TRBV5-1,CASSLFGRRETQYF,TGCGCCAGCAGCTTGTTCGGCCGTCGAGAGACCCAGTACTTC
TRBJ1-1,-,-,TRBV19,CASSIRRDTEAFF,TGTGCCAGTAGTATTAGGAGGGACACTGAAGCTTTCTTT
TRBJ2-5,-,TRBD2,TRBV5-1,CASSLALGSGGAETQYF,TGCGCCAGCAGCTTGGCCTTAGGTAGCGGGGGGGCCGAGACCCAGTACTTC
TRBJ2-2,-,-,TRBV19,CASSRATGLWVEELFF,TGTGCCAGTAGTAGAGCAACAGGGTTGTGGGTGGAGGAGCTGTTTTTT
TRBJ2-1,once,TRBD1,TRBV7-2,CASSLGQNYYNEQFF,TGTGCCAGCAGCCTGGGACAGAATTATTACAATGAGCAGTTCTTC
TRBJ2-7,-,-,TRBV12-2,CASRLLTGTSGGLNEQYF,TGTGCAAGTCGCTTACTTACCGGGACTAGCGGGGGCCTGAACGAGCAGTACTTC
TRBJ1-2,-,TRBD1,TRBV14,CASSQDQGGRYGYTF,TGTGCCAGCAGCCAAGATCAAGGGGGCCGGTATGGCTACACCTTC
TRBJ1-3,-,-,TRBV21-1,CASSKVEGQKGNTIYF,TGTGCCAGCAGCAAGGTTGAGGGGCAGAAAGGGAACACCATATATTTT
TRBJ1-1,-,TRBD1,TRBV4-1,CASSLGTGWENEAFF,TGCGCCAGCAGCCTTGGGACAGGATGGGAGAATGAAGCTTTCTTT
TRBJ1-6,-,-,TRBV7-2,CASSLSRFGVPLHF,TGTGCCAGCAGCTTATCCAGGTTCGGGGTACCCCTCCACTTT
TRBJ2-7,few,-,TRBV4-1,CASSLGGLRGSSYEQYF,TGCGCCAGCAGCCTAGGGGGGCTAAGGGGAAGCTCCTACGAGCAGTACTTC
TRBJ1-5,once,TRBD1,TRBV2,CASRGTGDARNQPQHF,TGTGCCAGCAGGGGGACAGGGGACGCTCGCAATCAGCCCCAGCATTTT
TRBJ1-2,once,-,TRBV5-4,CASSSTSAGPYGYTF,TGTGCCAGCAGCTCCACCAGCGCGGGGCCTTATGGCTACACCTTC
TRBJ1-5,-,-,TRBV18,CASSPSYSNQPQHF,TGTGCCAGCTCACCATCCTATAGCAATCAGCCCCAGCATTTT
TRBJ1-1,-,-,TRBV5-1,CASSYGPNTEAFF,TGCGCCAGCAGCTACGGACCAAACACTGAAGCTTTCTTT
TRBJ2-3,-,-,TRBV9,CASSNGRHPSTDTQYF,TGTGCCAGCAGCAATGGGAGGCACCCCTCCACAGATACGCAGTATTTT
TRBJ1-3,-,-,TRBV15,CATSLGRVGNTIYF,TGTGCCACCAGCCTTGGCAGGGTCGGAAACACCATATATTTT
TRBJ1-3,-,-,TRBV7-2,CASSHGASGNTIYF,TGTGCCAGCAGCCACGGGGCGTCCGGAAACACCATATATTTT